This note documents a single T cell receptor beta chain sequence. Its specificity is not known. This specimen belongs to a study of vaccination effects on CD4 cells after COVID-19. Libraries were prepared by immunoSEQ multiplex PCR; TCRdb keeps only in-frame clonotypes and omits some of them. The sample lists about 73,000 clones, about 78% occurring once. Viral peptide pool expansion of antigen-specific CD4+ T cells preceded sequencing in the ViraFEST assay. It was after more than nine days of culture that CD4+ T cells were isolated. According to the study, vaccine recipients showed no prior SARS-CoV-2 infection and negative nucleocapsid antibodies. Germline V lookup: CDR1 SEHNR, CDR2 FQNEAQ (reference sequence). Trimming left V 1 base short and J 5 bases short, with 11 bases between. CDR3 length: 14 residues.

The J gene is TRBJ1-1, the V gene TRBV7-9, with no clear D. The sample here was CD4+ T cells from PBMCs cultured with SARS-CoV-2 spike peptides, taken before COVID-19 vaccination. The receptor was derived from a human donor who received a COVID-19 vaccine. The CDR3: CASSLGAWGTEAFF. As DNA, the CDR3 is TGTGCCAGCAGCTTAGGAGCATGGGGAACTGAAGCTTTCTTT.